These 8 T cell receptor beta chains came from one sample sequenced in a study of cytotoxic CD8 clonotypes in ibrutinib-treated CLL. Profiling relied on immunoSEQ multiplex PCR, and the TCRdb table lists in-frame clones only, not all of them. The table lists about 140,000 clones, approximately 80% of them singletons. The sequencing here drew on PBMCs, taken after 36 months of ibrutinib treatment. These receptors were obtained from a human donor with chronic lymphocytic leukemia.

The chain combines TRBV6-5 with TRBJ1-5; 7 bases agree with TRBD1. This CDR3 is built from 14 residues. The V gene end was trimmed by 6 bases and the J gene end by 0 bases; junction bases not matched to a gene: 2. The germline V gene encodes CDR1 MNHEY and CDR2 SVGAGI. The CDR3 DNA sequence: TGTGCCAGCAGACAGGGGTATAGCAATCAGCCCCAGCATTTT. Protein: CASRQGYSNQPQHF.

The DNA of the CDR3 is TGTGCTGCCGGGAGCGGACAGCACCTCTATGGCTACACCTTC. Translated, it gives CAAGSGQHLYGYTF. J is TRBJ1-2 and V is TRBV6-5, with D maybe TRBD1 (6 bases). The V gene's germline CDR1 is MNHEY and CDR2 SVGAGI. The CDR3 is 14 residues long.

CDR3 amino acids: CASSLATWGGTEAFF. The CDR3 coding sequence is TGCGCCAGCAGCTTGGCTACTTGGGGGGGCACTGAAGCTTTCTTT. The chain couples TRBV5-1 to TRBJ1-1; maybe TRBD1 (5 bases). Looked up from germline, CDR1 is SGHRS and CDR2 is YFSETQ. This CDR3 has 15 residues. V dropped 0 bases and J dropped 4 bases, with 13 bases sitting between them.

The genes are TRBV25-1 and TRBJ1-4, with 8 bases matching TRBD1. The CDR3 loop spans 15 amino acids. V was pared by 3 bases and J by 8 bases, with 8 bases of the junction left unmatched. In germline, CDR1 is MGHDK, CDR2 SYGVNS. The DNA of the CDR3 is TGTGCCAGCAGTGAGTTCCAGGACAGGGTAGAAAAACTGTTTTTT. As protein: CASSEFQDRVEKLFF.

This chain joins TRBV28 and TRBJ2-1, with no clear D. Germline CDR1 is MDHEN and CDR2 is SYDVKM. V gave up 6 bases and J gave up 13 bases, with 13 bases separating them. The CDR3 runs to 11 residues. In DNA, the CDR3 is TGTGCCAGCAGAACCCGAGTGCGCCAGTTCTTC. Protein product: CASRTRVRQFF.

This chain links TRBV5-1 with TRBJ2-3; a weak D match, TRBD2 (6 bases). The CDR3 runs 14 residues. Germline CDR1 reads SGHRS; CDR2 reads YFSETQ. The germline V and J ends were trimmed by 6 bases and 0 bases, with 11 bases remaining between them. CDR3 region: CASTRGASTDTQYF. The CDR3 region has the DNA TGCGCCAGCACGCGGGGAGCTAGCACAGATACGCAGTATTTT.

This chain links TRBV28 with TRBJ1-1; no firm D call. V lost 1 base to trimming and J lost 6 bases, with 12 bases between them. This CDR3 is 14 amino acids long. Germline values: CDR1 MDHEN, CDR2 SYDVKM. CDR3 bases: TGTGCCAGCAGTTTATCTCCAGGCATATCTGAAGCTTTCTTT. It yields the protein CASSLSPGISEAFF.

The chain links TRBV7-6 to TRBJ2-5, with a possible D match to TRBD1 (6 bases). V lost 1 base and J 5 bases, leaving 14 bases between the germline ends. The CDR3 has 15 amino acids. CDR1 and CDR2 (germline): SGHVS, FNYEAQ. The CDR3 sequence is CASSLGAGVAETQYF. The CDR3 DNA reads TGTGCCAGCAGCTTAGGGGCAGGGGTAGCGGAGACCCAGTACTTC.